This entry describes one TCR beta chain. Its specificity is unknown. This specimen belongs to a study of blood T cells in healthy people across ages. Points from the study as a whole: More naive CD4+ cells and higher diversity were found in long-lived than in aged donors.

Approximately 9 milliliters of peripheral blood were drawn from each donor into EDTA-treated tubes. No fewer than 6.5 million PBMCs went into each sample. CDR3 length equals 15 residues. The J segment lost 3 bases and the V segment lost 0 bases, leaving 5 bases of the junction unmatched. Germline V CDR1 and CDR2: LGHDT, YNNKEL (reference sequence). Together with a sample-barcoded 5' primer, a J-beta primer mix was included in a second PCR lasting roughly 6 to 12 cycles. TCRdb independently ran MiXCR on the 5' RACE reads; one entry per CDR3 protein. The repertoire holds over a million distinct CDR3 sequences, around 43% seen once, with 18% in the top ten.

Sequenced: blood. This receptor was obtained from a woman in her fifties or sixties in good health. V and J are TRBV3-1 and TRBJ2-7; 7 bases are a match to TRBD2. The CDR3 here is CASSQDRGVGYEQYF. CDR3 bases: TGTGCCAGCAGCCAAGATCGGGGGGTAGGCTACGAGCAGTACTTC.